This T cell receptor beta chain was sequenced in a study of vaccination effects on CD4 cells after COVID-19. Findings of the study overall: Convalescent patients were scarce in the study, and it lacked early post-infection timepoints. The post-vaccine spike-reactive clones of convalescents showed a predominance of new vaccine-induced clones.

The data were produced by immunoSEQ multiplex PCR, yet TCRdb's version contains in-frame clones alone and is incomplete. The data contain about 13,000 clones, around 75% of them seen just once; the ten biggest clones take up roughly 33%. Viral peptide pools were used in the ViraFEST assay to expand antigen-specific CD4+ T cells, and sequencing came afterward. Following culture for approximately 11 days, CD4+ T cells were isolated. Documented for the person is a PCR-confirmed SARS-CoV-2 infection occurring between March and December 2020. As their vaccination, participants received two doses of either BNT162b2 or mRNA-1273. Half of the medium was exchanged for IL-2 medium on both days 3 and 7. Concerning this clone: The antigen is unknown.

The sample was CD4+ T cells from PBMCs cultured with HCoV-NL63 spike peptides, taken after COVID-19 vaccination. This receptor was taken from a human donor who had a prior SARS-CoV-2 infection.

CDR3 in DNA: TGTGCCAGCAGGGCCCAGGGAAACACTGAAGCTTTCTTT. This sequence encodes CASRAQGNTEAFF. This rearrangement joins TRBV12-3 or TRBV12-4 to TRBJ1-1; a possible D gene is TRBD1 (5 bases). V lost 6 bases and J 2 bases, leaving 10 bases between the germline ends. The CDR3 is 13 amino acids.